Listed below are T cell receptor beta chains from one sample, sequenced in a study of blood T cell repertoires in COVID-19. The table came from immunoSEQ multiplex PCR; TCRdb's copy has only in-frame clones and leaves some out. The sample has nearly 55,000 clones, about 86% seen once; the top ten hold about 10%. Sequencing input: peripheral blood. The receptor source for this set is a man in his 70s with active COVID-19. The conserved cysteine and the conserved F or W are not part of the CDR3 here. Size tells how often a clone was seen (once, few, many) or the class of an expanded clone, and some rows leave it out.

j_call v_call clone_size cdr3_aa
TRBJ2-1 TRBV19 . ASSTDGGLVGYNEQF
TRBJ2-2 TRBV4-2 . ASSQDGRGSANTGELF
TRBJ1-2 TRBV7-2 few ASSLQANYGYT
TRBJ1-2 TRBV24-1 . ATSSPRQGAGGYT
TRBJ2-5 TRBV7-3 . ASSLPLRDSKETQY
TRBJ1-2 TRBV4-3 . ASSQSSPYQGAQRDGYT
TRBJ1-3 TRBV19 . ATSRSSFRNTIY
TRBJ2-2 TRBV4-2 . ASSQEAGGDTGELF
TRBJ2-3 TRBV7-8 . ASSSVAGEIDTQY
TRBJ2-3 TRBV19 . ASSLIFSDWDRFPSTDTQY
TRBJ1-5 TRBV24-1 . ATSDRQGNQPQH
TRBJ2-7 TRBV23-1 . TTHFQRGGCEQY
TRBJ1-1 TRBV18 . ASSPGGDRVNTEAF
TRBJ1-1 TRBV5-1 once ASSWGQGWETEAF
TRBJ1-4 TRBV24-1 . ATRGQVATNEKLF
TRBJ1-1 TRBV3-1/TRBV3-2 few ASSQVGGSGAPF
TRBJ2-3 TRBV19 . ASSPGDPQDTQY
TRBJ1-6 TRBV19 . ASSSLQTGVQSPLH
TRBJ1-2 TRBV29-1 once SVEGGQGNYGYT
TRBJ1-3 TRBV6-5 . ASSSPRQAAGNTIY
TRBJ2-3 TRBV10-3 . AISRQGRFVTDTQY
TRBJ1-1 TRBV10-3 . ATQPRPPGNTEAF
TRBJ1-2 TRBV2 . ASSGTSNLYGYT
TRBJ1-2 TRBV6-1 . ASREGQGQNYGYT
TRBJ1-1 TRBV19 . ASSMGRQGITEAF
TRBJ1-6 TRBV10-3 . AAARGEDSPLH
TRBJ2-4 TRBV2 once ASRPRTGAVLNIQY
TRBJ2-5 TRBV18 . ASSSGQGEKTQY